The 24 T cell receptor beta chains presented below share a single source sample, sequenced in a study of blood T cell repertoires in COVID-19. Assay: immunoSEQ multiplex PCR; the TCRdb copy retains only in-frame clones and omits some. Found here are some 330,000 clones, around 90% of them singletons; the top ten hold around 5%. The sample was PBMCs or T cells enriched from blood (not recorded which). The receptors were gathered from a man aged 25 to 40 who had recovered from COVID-19.

This chain uses TRBV10-2 with TRBJ2-7; D might be TRBD2 (5 bases). The germline V and J ends were trimmed by 5 bases and 7 bases, with 12 bases remaining between them. This CDR3 region has 12 residues. Germline V gene sequence: CDR1 WSHSY, CDR2 SAAADI. CDR3 region: CASSRNGVEQYF. CDR3 nucleotide sequence: TGCGCCAGCAGTCGGAACGGGGTGGAGCAGTACTTC.

The J gene is TRBJ1-5, the V gene TRBV19, with unresolved D. The CDR3 loop spans 14 amino acids. V was clipped by 6 bases and J by 2 bases, with 11 bases between them. Looked up from germline, CDR1 is LNHDA and CDR2 is SQIVND (reference sequence). CDR3 sequence: CASSNHAGNQPQHF. The CDR3 DNA is TGTGCCAGTAGCAACCACGCGGGCAATCAGCCCCAGCATTTT.

The gene calls are TRBV11-2 and TRBJ2-7, with D maybe TRBD2 (6 bases). This CDR3 has 15 amino acids. Germline V lookup: CDR1 SGHAT, CDR2 FQNNGV. The V and J ends lost 3 bases and 5 bases respectively, with 17 bases between them. As DNA, the CDR3 is TGTGCCAGCAGCTTCACGCCGGGAGCCCAGAACGAGCAGTACTTC. Translating gives CASSFTPGAQNEQYF.

The chain has TRBV16 and TRBJ2-5; D call uncertain. Trimming stripped 4 bases from V and 4 bases from J, with 4 bases between. The CDR3 spans 11 residues. Per the germline V gene, CDR1 is KGHSY and CDR2 is FQNENV. The CDR3 protein is CASSLRETQYF. The CDR3 DNA reads TGTGCCAGCAGCCTCCGAGAGACCCAGTACTTC.

The rearrangement uses TRBV5-1 and TRBJ1-1; D remains ambiguous. The CDR3 sequence is 13 residues long. Germline lookup yields CDR1 SGHRS and CDR2 YFSETQ. Trimming removed 4 bases at V and 1 base at J, with 8 bases between. This CDR3 is CASSLLSNTEAFF. For the CDR3, the DNA is TGCGCCAGCAGCCTCTTGTCGAACACTGAAGCTTTCTTT. The whole variable domain, remainder taken from reference TRBV5-1 and TRBJ1-1, is KAGVTQTPRYLIKTRGQQVTLSCSPISGHRSVSWYQQTPGQGLQFLFEYFSETQRNKGNFPGRFSGRQFSNSRSEMNVSTLELGDSALYLCASSLLSNTEAFFGQGTRLTVV.

The V and J genes are TRBV13 and TRBJ1-2; a possible D gene is TRBD1 (6 bases). The CDR3 sequence is 15 residues long. Trimming took off 4 bases at V and 0 bases at J, with 12 bases between the two ends. Germline CDR1 reads PRHDT; CDR2 reads FYEKMQ (reference sequence). CDR3 amino acids: CASSYGRTANYGYTF. The DNA for the CDR3 is TGTGCCAGCAGCTATGGACGGACAGCTAACTATGGCTACACCTTC. Looking up the rest from reference TRBV13 and TRBJ1-2 gives the full variable domain: AAGVIQSPRHLIKEKRETATLKCYPIPRHDTVYWYQQGPGQDPQFLISFYEKMQSDKGSIPDRFSAQQFSDYHSELNMSSLELGDSALYFCASSYGRTANYGYTFGSGTRLTVV.

The CDR3 nucleotides read TGTGCCAGCAGCCAAGATCAGGGGCCCTCACCCCTCCACTTT. It translates to CASSQDQGPSPLHF. The chain recombines TRBV4-2 with TRBJ1-6; a possible D gene is TRBD1 (6 bases). Trimming shortened V by 0 bases and J by 10 bases, and 10 bases separated the two germline ends. Germline V gives CDR1 LGHNA, CDR2 YNFKEQ. The CDR3 spans 14 residues.

CDR3 sequence (DNA): TGTGCCAGCAGCTACCAGGGGGCAGCTGGCGGGGAGCTGTTTTTT. Encoded protein: CASSYQGAAGGELFF. This sequence joins TRBV3-1 (or the pseudogene TRBV3-2) and TRBJ2-2, with 8 bases matching TRBD1. This CDR3 has 15 residues. The V gene's germline CDR1 is LGHDT and CDR2 YNNKEL (reference sequence). V was pared by 5 bases and J by 7 bases, with 9 bases of the junction left unmatched.

Written as DNA, the CDR3 is TGCGCCAGCAGCTTGACAGCCTCCTACGAGCAGTACTTC. Translation gives CASSLTASYEQYF. This chain links TRBV5-1 with TRBJ2-7, with D uncertain. Germline CDR1 is SGHRS and CDR2 is YFSETQ. The CDR3 totals 13 residues. Trimming left V 1 base short and J 0 bases short, with 5 bases between. The whole variable domain, remainder taken from reference TRBV5-1 and TRBJ2-7, is KAGVTQTPRYLIKTRGQQVTLSCSPISGHRSVSWYQQTPGQGLQFLFEYFSETQRNKGNFPGRFSGRQFSNSRSEMNVSTLELGDSALYLCASSLTASYEQYFGPGTRLTVT.

The chain employs TRBV30 and TRBJ1-5, with D perhaps matching TRBD1 (5 bases). The CDR3 runs to 14 residues. CDR1 is GTSNPN and CDR2 is SVGIG in the germline V gene (reference sequence). V was shortened by 0 bases and J by 6 bases, with 12 bases between the two germline ends. The CDR3 here is CAWSVRGVSQPQHF. Written as DNA, the CDR3 is TGTGCCTGGAGTGTACGGGGGGTAAGTCAGCCCCAGCATTTT.

The chain couples TRBV7-8 to TRBJ2-5; 7 bases map to TRBD1. J lost 3 bases, V lost 5 bases, and 3 bases had no gene match. The CDR3 has 13 residues. Per germline, CDR1 SGHVS and CDR2 FQNEAQ. This chain's CDR3 is CASSRDREETQYF. In DNA form, the CDR3 reads TGTGCCAGCAGCCGGGACAGAGAAGAGACCCAGTACTTC.

Here the CDR3 DNA reads TGTGCCAGCAGCTTAGCGGGAGACACCATATATTTT. This gives the protein CASSLAGDTIYF. The rearrangement joins TRBV7-8 to TRBJ1-3; no clear D. The ends were cut back, 0 bases at V and 8 bases at J, with 5 bases in the middle. Per germline, CDR1 SGHVS and CDR2 FQNEAQ. The CDR3 extends over 12 amino acids.

This rearrangement joins TRBV11-2 to TRBJ1-4; 11 bases are a match to TRBD1. Germline V lookup: CDR1 SGHAT, CDR2 FQNNGV. V shed 1 base and J 7 bases; nucleotides not matched to a gene: 2. This CDR3 is built from 15 residues. CDR3 coding DNA: TGTGCCAGCAGCTTAGTAGGGACAGGGGGTGAAAAACTGTTTTTT. It is translated as CASSLVGTGGEKLFF.

In nucleotides, the CDR3 is TGTGCCAGCTCACCCTTGGGAGGGCCCGGCAATGAAAAACTGTTTTTT. As protein: CASSPLGGPGNEKLFF. The V gene is TRBV18, the J gene TRBJ1-4; D call uncertain. The V end lost 3 bases, the J end lost 5 bases, and 16 bases lay between the germline ends. Germline CDR1 is KGHSH and CDR2 is LQKENI. The CDR3 runs to 16 residues.

The CDR3 nucleotides read TGTGCCAGTAGCTTCGGGGGAATGGGAGAGACCCAGTACTTC. Encoded protein: CASSFGGMGETQYF. V usage is TRBV19 and J usage is TRBJ2-5, with D maybe TRBD2 (6 bases). This CDR3 has 14 amino acids. The V and J ends lost 6 bases and 4 bases respectively, with 15 bases between them. Germline V gene lookup returns CDR1 LNHDA and CDR2 SQIVND (reference sequence).

This clone turned up a few times. This chain connects TRBV2 to TRBJ1-6; possibly TRBD1 for D (5 bases). CDR1 and CDR2 from the germline V gene are SNHLY and FYNNEI. This CDR3 has 14 residues. V was clipped by 6 bases and J by 9 bases, with 15 bases between them. CDR3 nucleotides: TGTGCCAGCAGCCTGAAGGGGTGGAGTTCACCCCTCCACTTT. As protein: CASSLKGWSSPLHF. The full variable domain, in which reference TRBV2 and TRBJ1-6 provide the parts outside the CDR3, is EPEVTQTPSHQVTQMGQEVILRCVPISNHLYFYWYRQILGQKVEFLVSFYNNEISEKSEIFDDQFSVERPDGSNFTLKIRSTKLEDSAMYFCASSLKGWSSPLHFGNGTRLTVT.

V gene TRBV6-5 combines with J gene TRBJ1-6, with no clear D. Germline V gene sequence: CDR1 MNHEY, CDR2 SVGAGI. The CDR3 is made up of 12 amino acids. Deletions cut 10 bases from V and 7 bases from J, with 11 bases between. CDR3 loop: CATSTGNSPLHF. CDR3 nucleotide sequence: TGTGCCACATCGACGGGGAATTCACCCCTCCACTTT.

The chain carries TRBV28 and TRBJ1-6, with a tentative D call TRBD1 (5 bases). The CDR3 covers 15 residues. V lost 5 bases to trimming and J lost 4 bases, with 12 bases between them. Germline CDR1 is MDHEN and CDR2 is SYDVKM. This CDR3 reads CASSKGAAYNSPLHF. As DNA, the CDR3 is TGTGCCAGCAGTAAAGGGGCAGCTTATAATTCACCCCTCCACTTT.

The J gene is TRBJ1-4, the V gene TRBV5-1; D possibly corresponds to TRBD1 (6 bases). This CDR3 contains 15 residues. Germline V gene sequence: CDR1 SGHRS, CDR2 YFSETQ. Between the trimmed V and J ends, which lost 3 bases and 3 bases, there was a span of 12 bases. Written as DNA, the CDR3 is TGCGCCAGCAGCTCACAGGGTAACGCTAATGAAAAACTGTTTTTT. Translating gives CASSSQGNANEKLFF.

CDR3 region: CAIALAGGLGETQYF. CDR3 sequence (DNA): TGTGCCATCGCGCTAGCGGGGGGGCTAGGTGAGACCCAGTACTTC. The gene calls are TRBV6-5 and TRBJ2-5; 12 nucleotides agree with TRBD2. CDR3 size: 15 residues. Germline CDR1 reads MNHEY; CDR2 reads SVGAGI. Trimming at V came to 10 bases and at J to 5 bases, leaving 11 bases not matched to a gene.

This sequence joins TRBV27 and TRBJ1-2; 7 positions match TRBD1. The germline gives CDR1 MNHEY, CDR2 SMNVEV (reference sequence). This CDR3 is 16 amino acids long. Trimming cost V 6 bases and J 0 bases; bases outside gene matches: 10. The CDR3 sequence is CASSLSKGAPNYGYTF. Here the CDR3 DNA reads TGTGCCAGCAGCCTCAGCAAGGGGGCCCCTAACTATGGCTACACCTTC.

The J gene is TRBJ1-1, the V gene TRBV2; D possibly corresponds to TRBD1 (6 bases). Germline CDR1 SNHLY, CDR2 FYNNEI. The CDR3 runs 14 residues. Trimming shortened V by 5 bases and J by 0 bases, and 10 bases separated the two germline ends. CDR3 nucleotide sequence: TGTGCCAGCAGTTTACAGGGTATGAACACTGAAGCTTTCTTT. Translation gives CASSLQGMNTEAFF. Looking up the rest from reference TRBV2 and TRBJ1-1 gives the full variable domain: EPEVTQTPSHQVTQMGQEVILRCVPISNHLYFYWYRQILGQKVEFLVSFYNNEISEKSEIFDDQFSVERPDGSNFTLKIRSTKLEDSAMYFCASSLQGMNTEAFFGQGTRLTVV.

The V and J genes are TRBV21-1 and TRBJ1-1; the table's D call TRBD1 went unverified against the DNA. TRBV21-1 is annotated as a pseudogene. CDR3 length: 16 residues. CDR3 nucleotides: TGTGCCAGCAGCAGCATAGACAGCCCTTTTCCCACTGAAGCTTTCTTT. It yields the protein CASSSIDSPFPTEAFF.

In this sample, this clone turned up once. The chain carries TRBV4-1 and TRBJ1-1, with 11 nucleotides matching TRBD1. Trimming cost V 4 bases and J 2 bases; bases outside gene matches: 6. In germline, CDR1 is MGHRA, CDR2 YSYEKL. The CDR3 covers 16 residues. The DNA of the CDR3 is TGCGCCAGCAGCCCCGGACAGGGGGCTCAAAACACTGAAGCTTTCTTT. This encodes CASSPGQGAQNTEAFF.